This T cell receptor beta chain was captured by sequencing in a study of shared clonotypes between healthy human individuals. The repertoire was sequenced with immunoSEQ multiplex PCR; TCRdb's copy has only in-frame clones and lacks some. The table lists over a million clones, around 97% of them singletons, with about 1.2% in the top ten. The CDR3 spans 9 residues. The germline V gene has CDR1 DFQATT and CDR2 SNEGSKA (reference sequence). With 6 bases removed from V and 6 bases from J, the gap between germline ends came to 6 bases. Concerning this clone: Antigen specificity is unknown.

Study-wide results and caveats: A handful of donors shared approximately 5% of their naive CD4 clonotypes.

Sequencing was done on a sample of naive CD4+ T cells sorted from blood. Subset meaning: CD45RA+ positively selected. V and J are TRBV20-1 and TRBJ2-7; a possible D gene is TRBD2 (6 bases). The TCR sequence derives from a man aged 30-40 years in good health. In nucleotides, the CDR3 is TGCAGTGCGGGGGGCGAGCAGTACTTC. Encoded protein: CSAGGEQYF.